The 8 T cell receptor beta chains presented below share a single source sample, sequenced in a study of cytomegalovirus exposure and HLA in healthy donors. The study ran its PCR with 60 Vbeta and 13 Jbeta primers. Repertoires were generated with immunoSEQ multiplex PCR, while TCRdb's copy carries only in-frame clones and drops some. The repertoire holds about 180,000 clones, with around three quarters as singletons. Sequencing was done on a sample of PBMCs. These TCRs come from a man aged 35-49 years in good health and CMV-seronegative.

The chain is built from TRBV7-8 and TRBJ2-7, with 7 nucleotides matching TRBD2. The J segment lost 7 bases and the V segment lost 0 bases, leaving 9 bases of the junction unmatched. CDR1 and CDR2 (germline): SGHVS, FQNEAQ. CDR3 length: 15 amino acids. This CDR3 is CASSLALGGKGEQYF. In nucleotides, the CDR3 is TGTGCCAGCAGCTTAGCTCTGGGGGGGAAGGGAGAGCAGTACTTC.

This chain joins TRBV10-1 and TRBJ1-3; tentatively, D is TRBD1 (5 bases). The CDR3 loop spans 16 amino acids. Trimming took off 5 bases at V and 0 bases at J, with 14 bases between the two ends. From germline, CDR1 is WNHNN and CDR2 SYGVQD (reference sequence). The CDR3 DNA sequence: TGCGCCAGCAGTAGAACTCCGGGACTCTCTGGAAACACCATATATTTT. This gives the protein CASSRTPGLSGNTIYF.

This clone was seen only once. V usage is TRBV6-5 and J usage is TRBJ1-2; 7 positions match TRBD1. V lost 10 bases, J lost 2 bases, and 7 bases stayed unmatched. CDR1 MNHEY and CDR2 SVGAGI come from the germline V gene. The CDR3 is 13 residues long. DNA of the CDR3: TGTGCCACGTTGCAGGGACAGAACTATGGCTACACCTTC. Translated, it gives CATLQGQNYGYTF.

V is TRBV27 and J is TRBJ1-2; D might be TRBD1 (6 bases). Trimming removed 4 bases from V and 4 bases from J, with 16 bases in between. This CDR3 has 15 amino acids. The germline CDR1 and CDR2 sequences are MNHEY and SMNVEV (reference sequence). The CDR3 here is CASSSRQALPYGYTF. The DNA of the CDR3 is TGTGCCAGCAGTTCCCGACAGGCCCTTCCCTATGGCTACACCTTC.

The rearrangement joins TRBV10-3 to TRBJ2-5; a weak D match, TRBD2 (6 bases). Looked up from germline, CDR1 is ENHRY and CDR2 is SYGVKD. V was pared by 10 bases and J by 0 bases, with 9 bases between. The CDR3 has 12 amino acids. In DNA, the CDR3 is TGTGCCACTGGGGGGAACCAAGAGACCCAGTACTTC. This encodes CATGGNQETQYF.

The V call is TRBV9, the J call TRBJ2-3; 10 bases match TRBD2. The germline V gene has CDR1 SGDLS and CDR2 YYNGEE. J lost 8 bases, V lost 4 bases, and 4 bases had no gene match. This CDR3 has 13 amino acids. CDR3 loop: CASSSLAGVTQYF. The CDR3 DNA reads TGTGCCAGCAGCTCTCTAGCGGGAGTTACGCAGTATTTT.

The CDR3: CARGQEQTNEKLFF. DNA for the CDR3: TGTGCCAGGGGACAGGAGCAAACTAATGAAAAACTGTTTTTT. The gene calls are TRBV2 and TRBJ1-4, with 8 bases matching TRBD1. The CDR3 extends over 14 amino acids. Germline loops: CDR1 SNHLY, CDR2 FYNNEI. With V trimmed by 9 bases and J by 1 base, 4 bases remained unmatched. Full variable domain (remainder filled in from reference TRBV2 and TRBJ1-4): EPEVTQTPSHQVTQMGQEVILRCVPISNHLYFYWYRQILGQKVEFLVSFYNNEISEKSEIFDDQFSVERPDGSNFTLKIRSTKLEDSAMYFCARGQEQTNEKLFFGSGTQLSVL.

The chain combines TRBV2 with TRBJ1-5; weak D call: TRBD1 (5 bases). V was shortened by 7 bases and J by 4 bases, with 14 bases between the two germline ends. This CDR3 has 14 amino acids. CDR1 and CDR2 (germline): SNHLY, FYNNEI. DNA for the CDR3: TGTGCCAGCAATGACGGGGGATGGAATCAGCCCCAGCATTTT. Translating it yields CASNDGGWNQPQHF. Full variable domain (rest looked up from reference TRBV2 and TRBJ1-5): EPEVTQTPSHQVTQMGQEVILRCVPISNHLYFYWYRQILGQKVEFLVSFYNNEISEKSEIFDDQFSVERPDGSNFTLKIRSTKLEDSAMYFCASNDGGWNQPQHFGDGTRLSIL.